This T cell receptor beta chain was captured by sequencing in a study of technical replicates of blood from a handful of donors. Sequenced by immunoSEQ multiplex PCR; TCRdb stores in-frame clones only, minus some. The data hold around 50,000 clones, with around 90% observed a single time. The TCR was taken from a human donor in good health. Some clones in this sample may be carry-over from other donors' samples. Material for sequencing was PBMCs.

CDR3 nucleotides: TGCAGCGTTGACGGCCCCACAGTGAACACTGAAGCTTTCTTT. Its protein product is CSVDGPTVNTEAFF. The genes are TRBV29-1 and TRBJ1-1, with D hard to call. With 3 bases removed from V and 0 bases from J, the gap between germline ends came to 11 bases. Per germline, CDR1 SQVTM and CDR2 ANQGSEA. The CDR3 contains 14 residues.